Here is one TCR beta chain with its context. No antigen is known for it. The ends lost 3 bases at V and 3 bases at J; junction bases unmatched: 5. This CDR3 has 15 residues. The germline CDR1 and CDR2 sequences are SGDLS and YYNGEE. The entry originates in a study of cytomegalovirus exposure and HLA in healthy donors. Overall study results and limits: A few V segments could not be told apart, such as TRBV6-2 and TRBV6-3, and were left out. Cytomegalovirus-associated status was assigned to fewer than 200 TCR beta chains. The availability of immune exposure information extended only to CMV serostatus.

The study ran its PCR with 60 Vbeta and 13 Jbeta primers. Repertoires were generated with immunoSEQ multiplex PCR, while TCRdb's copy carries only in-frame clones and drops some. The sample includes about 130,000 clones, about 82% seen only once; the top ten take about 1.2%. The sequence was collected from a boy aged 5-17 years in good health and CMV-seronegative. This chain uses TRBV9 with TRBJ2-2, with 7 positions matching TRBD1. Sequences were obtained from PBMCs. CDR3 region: CASSARGSYTGELFF. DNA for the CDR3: TGTGCCAGCAGCGCCAGGGGGTCCTACACCGGGGAGCTGTTTTTT.